This T cell receptor beta chain was sequenced for a study of OX40 agonist ivuxolimab in advanced cancers. Overall study context: Six ivuxolimab dose levels, 0.01 to 10 mg/kg, were given intravenously every 2 weeks.

TCRdb's copy holds only in-frame clones and misses some; the assay was immunoSEQ multiplex PCR. The sample lists tens of thousands of clones; around 77% were seen once. The study's findings and limits: Dose levels from 0.1 to 3.0 mg/kg saw CD4+ and CD8+ blood T cells expand clonally by week 6. More expanded clones were seen, on average, in CD8+ T cells than in CD4+.

Peripheral blood came from all dose cohorts at three timepoints. About this clone: Its target is not known.

The origin of this receptor is an adult with an advanced solid tumor such as melanoma, head and neck, liver or kidney cancer. The sample was CD4+ or CD8+ T cells sorted from blood, taken in a trial of the OX40 agonist ivuxolimab.

CDR3 sequence (DNA): TGTGCCAGCAGCACTACCGATACGCAGTATTTT. Its protein product is CASSTTDTQYF. The chain uses TRBV9 and TRBJ2-3; unclear D gene. The V gene's germline CDR1 is SGDLS and CDR2 YYNGEE. V gave up 4 bases and J gave up 6 bases, with 6 bases separating them. This CDR3 has 11 residues.